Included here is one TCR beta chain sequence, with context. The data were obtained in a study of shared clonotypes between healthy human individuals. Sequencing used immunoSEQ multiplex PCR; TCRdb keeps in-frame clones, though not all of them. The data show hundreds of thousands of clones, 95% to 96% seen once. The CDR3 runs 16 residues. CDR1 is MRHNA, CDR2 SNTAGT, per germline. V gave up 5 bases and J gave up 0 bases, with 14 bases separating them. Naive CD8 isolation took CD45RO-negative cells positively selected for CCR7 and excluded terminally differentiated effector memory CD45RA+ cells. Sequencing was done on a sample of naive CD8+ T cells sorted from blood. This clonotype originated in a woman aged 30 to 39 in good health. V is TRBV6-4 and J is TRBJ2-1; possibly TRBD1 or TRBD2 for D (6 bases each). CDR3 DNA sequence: TGTGCCAGCAGTTTACAGGGAGCGGGCTCCTACAATGAGCAGTTCTTC. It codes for CASSLQGAGSYNEQFF.